This entry lists 21 T cell receptor beta chains sequenced from one sample in a study of breast tumors, draining lymph nodes, adjacent tissues. TCRdb redid the calling of the multiplex PCR reads with MiXCR, one entry per CDR3 protein. The sample carries about 22,000 distinct CDR3 sequences, roughly 55% recorded once. Sequencing was performed on breast tumor tissue. The receptors here all came from a female donor with breast cancer. Some clones in this sample may be carry-over from other donors' samples.

About this clonotype: The junction shows a germline mismatch at one end, possibly a read error. This rearrangement joins TRBV19 to TRBJ1-6, with 12 nucleotides matching TRBD1. This CDR3 comprises 17 residues. Per the germline V gene, CDR1 is LNHDA and CDR2 is SQIVND (reference sequence). CDR3 nucleotide sequence: TGTGCCAGTAGTCCCGGGACAGGGGGCGCGGGCAATTCACCCCTCCCCTTT. Amino acid sequence: CASSPGTGGAGNSPLPF.

This sequence joins TRBV9 and TRBJ2-5, with D maybe TRBD2 (7 bases). Per the germline V gene, CDR1 is SGDLS and CDR2 is YYNGEE. This CDR3 has 18 residues. Between the trimmed V and J ends, which lost 0 bases and 5 bases, there was a span of 23 bases. The CDR3 loop is CASSVAGGAGGQGETQYF. The CDR3 region has the DNA TGTGCCAGCAGCGTAGCGGGAGGAGCCGGAGGTCAGGGGGAGACCCAGTACTTC.

This clonotype was seen at least ten times. The chain is built from TRBV7-9 and TRBJ1-1; tentatively, D is TRBD1 (5 bases). This CDR3 comprises 14 residues. Looked up from germline, CDR1 is SEHNR and CDR2 is FQNEAQ (reference sequence). Trimming cost V 5 bases and J 1 base, with 11 bases left between them. DNA of the CDR3: TGTGCCAGCAGCCCGGGACCCGAGAACACTGAAGCTTTCTTT. Translation: CASSPGPENTEAFF.

The chain has TRBV10-3 and TRBJ2-2; a possible D gene is TRBD1 (5 bases). Trimming removed 4 bases at V and 7 bases at J, with 13 bases between. The CDR3 is 14 residues long. In germline, CDR1 is ENHRY, CDR2 SYGVKD. CDR3 sequence reads: CAISGQGRNGELFF. CDR3 in DNA: TGTGCCATCAGTGGCCAGGGTCGTAACGGGGAGCTGTTTTTT.

This clonotype was counted many times. The rearrangement uses TRBV20-1 and TRBJ1-3, with D possibly matching TRBD1 (6 bases). CDR3 size: 14 residues. V was clipped by 5 bases and J by 0 bases, with 11 bases between them. Germline CDR1 DFQATT, CDR2 SNEGSKA (reference sequence). In nucleotides, the CDR3 is TGCAGTGCTTCAAGACAGGACTCTGGAAACACCATATATTTT. Amino acid sequence: CSASRQDSGNTIYF.

This chain joins TRBV6-5 and TRBJ1-5, with D hard to call. CDR3 length: 13 residues. V lost 4 bases, J lost 6 bases, and 10 bases lay in between. Germline assignment: CDR1 MNHEY and CDR2 SVGAGI. The CDR3: CASSFHVGQPQHF. The DNA for the CDR3 is TGTGCCAGCAGTTTCCACGTGGGTCAGCCCCAGCATTTT.

This rearrangement joins TRBV29-1 to TRBJ2-7; 7 bases are a match to TRBD2. Germline V lookup: CDR1 SQVTM, CDR2 ANQGSEA. This CDR3 is 17 amino acids long. The junction had 19 bases not matched to a gene; V was cut back by 6 bases and J by 2 bases. In DNA, the CDR3 is TGCAGCGTCGACCTAGAGTCCCCTAGCGGACTTACCTACGAGCAGTACTTC. This translates into CSVDLESPSGLTYEQYF.

Within the sample, this clonotype is medium-sized. J is TRBJ1-2 and V is TRBV7-8, with a possible D match to TRBD1 (5 bases). Germline V lookup: CDR1 SGHVS, CDR2 FQNEAQ. Trimming shortened V by 1 base and J by 6 bases, and 6 bases separated the two germline ends. This CDR3 has 12 residues. The CDR3, as DNA: TGTGCCAGCAGCTTAGGGGGGGATGGCTACACCTTC. Translation: CASSLGGDGYTF.

V is TRBV12-3 or TRBV12-4 and J is TRBJ2-5, with 12 bases fitting TRBD2. V was pared by 8 bases and J by 4 bases, with 2 bases of the junction left unmatched. The CDR3 loop spans 13 amino acids. CDR3 sequence reads: CASGLAGSETQYF. The CDR3 region has the DNA TGTGCCAGCGGACTAGCGGGGTCAGAGACCCAGTACTTC.

Sample share makes this clonotype medium-sized (0.01 to 0.1%). The V and J genes are TRBV7-8 and TRBJ2-7; D perhaps matches TRBD1 (6 bases). The CDR3 runs to 16 residues. The germline V and J ends were trimmed by 0 bases and 0 bases, with 12 bases remaining between them. The germline V gene has CDR1 SGHVS and CDR2 FQNEAQ. CDR3 amino acids: CASSLAQIQGSYEQYF. The CDR3 coding sequence is TGTGCCAGCAGCTTAGCGCAGATACAGGGCTCCTACGAGCAGTACTTC.

This clonotype has at least ten counts. This chain connects TRBV19 to TRBJ2-1; 8 bases are a match to TRBD2. With 4 bases clipped from V and 5 bases from J, the junction kept 13 bases outside the gene matches. The CDR3 spans 17 residues. Germline V CDR1 and CDR2: LNHDA, SQIVND (reference sequence). CDR3: CASSTLRRLAPNNEQFF. The CDR3 DNA follows: TGTGCCAGTAGTACCCTCCGGCGACTAGCGCCCAACAATGAGCAGTTCTTC.

The chain carries TRBV11-2 and TRBJ2-7; 12 positions match TRBD2. The germline V gene has CDR1 SGHAT and CDR2 FQNNGV. Trimming cost V 1 base and J 2 bases; bases outside gene matches: 3. This CDR3 contains 16 residues. DNA of the CDR3: TGTGCCAGCAGCTTAGGGACTAGCGGGATTGCCTACGAGCAGTACTTC. This codes for CASSLGTSGIAYEQYF. The variable domain in full, with the rest retrieved from reference TRBV11-2 and TRBJ2-7, is EAGVAQSPRYKIIEKRQSVAFWCNPISGHATLYWYQQILGQGPKLLIQFQNNGVVDDSQLPKDRFSAERLKGVDSTLKIQPAKLEDSAVYLCASSLGTSGIAYEQYFGPGTRLTVT.

CDR3 DNA sequence: TGCGCCAGCAGCTTGGGGGGACAGTCCAATCAGCCCCAGCATTTT. This gives the protein CASSLGGQSNQPQHF. The chain couples TRBV5-1 to TRBJ1-5, with 7 bases lining up with TRBD1. The length of the CDR3 is 15 residues. Losses at the gene ends were 0 bases for V and 3 bases for J; bases not matched to a gene: 3. Germline V gene sequence: CDR1 SGHRS, CDR2 YFSETQ.

J is TRBJ2-7 and V is TRBV19; 7 positions match TRBD2. CDR1 LNHDA and CDR2 SQIVND come from the germline V gene (reference sequence). Trimming at V came to 7 bases and at J to 5 bases, leaving 11 bases not matched to a gene. CDR3 length: 14 amino acids. The CDR3 sequence: CASTIRPGGNEQYF. The CDR3 DNA is TGTGCCAGTACCATTCGACCGGGAGGTAACGAGCAGTACTTC.

This clonotype was observed a single time. This sequence joins TRBV19 and TRBJ1-5; maybe TRBD1 (6 bases). The CDR3 contains 18 residues. V lost 4 bases and J 5 bases, leaving 24 bases between the germline ends. Germline V gene lookup returns CDR1 LNHDA and CDR2 SQIVND (reference sequence). The CDR3 coding sequence is TGTGCCAGTAGTAGCCCTGGGGGGGGGGGCGGGTTCGATCAGCCCCAGCATTTT. Amino acids: CASSSPGGGGGFDQPQHF.

The chain recombines TRBV2 with TRBJ1-5; TRBD1 aligns across 7 bases. The CDR3 runs to 14 residues. Per the germline V gene, CDR1 is SNHLY and CDR2 is FYNNEI. V gave up 6 bases and J gave up 3 bases; unmatched junction bases: 5. CDR3 coding DNA: TGTGCCAGCAGGGGAACAGGGGCCAATCAGCCCCAGCATTTT. This codes for CASRGTGANQPQHF.

This chain uses TRBV20-1 with TRBJ1-2; tentatively, D is TRBD1 (5 bases). V lost 0 bases, J lost 4 bases, and 27 bases lay in between. Germline loops: CDR1 DFQATT, CDR2 SNEGSKA (reference sequence). The CDR3 loop spans 19 amino acids. This CDR3 reads CSARDFPPPGREDRYGYTF. CDR3 nucleotides: TGCAGTGCTAGAGATTTTCCGCCCCCGGGCAGGGAGGATCGCTATGGCTACACCTTC.

The chain uses TRBV20-1 and TRBJ2-7, with TRBD1 as a possible D gene (5 bases). The germline V gene encodes CDR1 DFQATT and CDR2 SNEGSKA (reference sequence). V was clipped by 5 bases and J by 5 bases, with 16 bases between them. The CDR3 has 13 amino acids. CDR3 sequence reads: CSAPRTLNHEQYF. In nucleotides, the CDR3 is TGCAGTGCTCCACGGACACTAAACCACGAGCAGTACTTC.

J is TRBJ2-3 and V is TRBV29-1; D is undetermined. Germline V CDR1 and CDR2: SQVTM, ANQGSEA. V lost 1 base and J 2 bases, leaving 13 bases between the germline ends. The CDR3 is made up of 15 amino acids. CDR3 bases: TGCAGCGTTGAAGGGACGGCGGAAGTCACAGATACGCAGTATTTT. This encodes CSVEGTAEVTDTQYF.

This clonotype showed up just once. The chain couples TRBV24-1 to TRBJ2-1; D is undetermined. This CDR3 comprises 13 residues. CDR1 is KGHDR, CDR2 SFDVKD, per germline. V dropped 1 base and J dropped 5 bases, with 5 bases sitting between them. CDR3 nucleotides: TGTGCCACCAGTGATTTCCGGGACAATGAGCAGTTCTTC. Translation: CATSDFRDNEQFF.

The CDR3 loop is CSASSRENEKLFF. The CDR3 DNA is TGCAGTGCTAGTAGCAGGGAGAATGAAAAACTGTTTTTT. The chain links TRBV20-1 to TRBJ1-4; tentatively, D is TRBD1 (5 bases). The length of the CDR3 is 13 residues. V dropped 3 bases and J dropped 5 bases, with 10 bases sitting between them. CDR1 is DFQATT, CDR2 SNEGSKA, per germline (reference sequence).